This T cell receptor beta chain was identified in a study of Ad26.COV2.S vaccination and SARS-CoV-2 variants. Study context: Within the COV1001 Ad26.COV2.S trial arm, the donor was enrolled. Study-wide results and caveats: There was a possibility that the TCR breadth and depth analyses underestimated total T cell responses.

Specified treatment: roughly 18 received Ad26.COV2.S at low or high dose, single or two shots; about 5 received placebo; per-sample allocation not given. Vaccine and placebo recipients were sampled on day 63 after the first injection. Clones were sequenced by immunoSEQ multiplex PCR, and TCRdb holds only the in-frame ones, with some missing. The sample contains more than 300,000 clones, around four fifths of which appear only once. A note on this clone: The antigen remains unidentified.

CDR3 length equals 13 residues. The V end lost 6 bases, the J end lost 7 bases, and 10 bases lay between the germline ends. The germline V gene has CDR1 LGHDT and CDR2 YNNKEL (reference sequence). This clonotype was sampled from a person between 18 and 60 years old who received the Ad26.COV2.S COVID-19 vaccine or a placebo. The source material was peripheral blood, sampled in a trial of Ad26.COV2.S vaccine versus placebo. The V call is TRBV3-1 (or the pseudogene TRBV3-2), the J call TRBJ1-6, with D unclear. CDR3 in amino acids: CASRTDSNSPLHF. The CDR3 nucleotides read TGTGCCAGCAGGACCGATTCCAATTCACCCCTCCACTTT.